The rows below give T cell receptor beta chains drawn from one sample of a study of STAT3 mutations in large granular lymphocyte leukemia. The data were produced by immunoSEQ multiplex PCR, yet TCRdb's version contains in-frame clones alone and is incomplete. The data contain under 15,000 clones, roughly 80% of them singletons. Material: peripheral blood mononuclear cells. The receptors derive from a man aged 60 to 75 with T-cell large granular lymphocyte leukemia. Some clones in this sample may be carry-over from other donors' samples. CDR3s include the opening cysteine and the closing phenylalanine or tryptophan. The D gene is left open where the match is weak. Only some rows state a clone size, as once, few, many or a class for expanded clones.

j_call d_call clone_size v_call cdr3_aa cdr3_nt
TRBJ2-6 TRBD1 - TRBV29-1 CSVETDRANSGANVLTF TGCAGCGTTGAGACGGACAGGGCTAACTCTGGGGCCAACGTCCTGACTTTC
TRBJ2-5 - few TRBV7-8 CASNSGASDQETQYF TGTGCCAGCAACTCAGGGGCCTCGGACCAAGAGACCCAGTACTTC
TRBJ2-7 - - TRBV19 CASSKTALLHEQYF TGTGCCAGTAGTAAGACTGCCCTCCTCCACGAGCAGTACTTC
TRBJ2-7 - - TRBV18 CASSRGVESEQYF TGTGCCAGCTCCCGGGGCGTGGAATCCGAGCAGTACTTC
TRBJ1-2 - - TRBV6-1 CASSLEKGPGYGYTF TGTGCCAGCAGTCTAGAAAAGGGCCCGGGGTATGGCTACACCTTC
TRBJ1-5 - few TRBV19 CASSIRTDQHF TGTGCCAGTAGTATTCGAACAGACCAGCATTTT
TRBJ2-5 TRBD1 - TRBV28 CGSNPTGSETQYF TGTGGGTCGAACCCGACAGGGTCAGAGACCCAGTACTTC
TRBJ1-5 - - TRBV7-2 CASSLSTRRDQPQHF TGTGCCAGCAGCTTAAGTACGCGTCGCGATCAGCCCCAGCATTTT
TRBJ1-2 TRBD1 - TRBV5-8 CASSLEGRTGVGYTF TGTGCCAGCAGCTTGGAGGGGCGGACAGGGGTCGGCTACACCTTC
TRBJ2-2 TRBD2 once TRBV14 CASSQDGILAESTGELFF TGTGCCAGCAGCCAAGATGGGATACTAGCGGAGAGCACCGGGGAGCTGTTTTTT